What follows are 3 T cell receptor beta chains derived from one specimen sequenced in a study of blood T cell repertoires in COVID-19. Sequencing used immunoSEQ multiplex PCR; TCRdb keeps in-frame clones, though not all of them. This table has 68,000 or so clones, more than 70% appearing once. Sequenced material: peripheral blood. These receptors all come from a man aged 45-65 years with acute or convalescent COVID-19.

Notes on this clone: The same CDR3 can be traced to other DNA sequences in this sample. The chain employs TRBV7-9 and TRBJ1-2; D not resolved. The germline gives CDR1 SEHNR, CDR2 FQNEAQ (reference sequence). CDR3 length equals 14 residues. V shed 0 bases and J shed 1 base, with 6 bases lying between them. CDR3 sequence (DNA): TGTGCCAGCAGCTTAGCGTCGGGTAACTATGGCTACACCTTC. Its protein product is CASSLASGNYGYTF.

This clone is medium-sized. Other DNA sequences from this sample encode an identical CDR3 as well. The V and J genes are TRBV4-1 and TRBJ2-7, with 11 bases fitting TRBD1. J was trimmed by 0 bases and V by 4 bases; bases with no gene match: 2. This CDR3 is 15 amino acids long. Per germline, CDR1 MGHRA and CDR2 YSYEKL. The CDR3 loop is CASSLGTGGSYEQYF. The DNA for the CDR3 is TGCGCCAGCAGCCTAGGGACAGGGGGCTCCTACGAGCAGTACTTC.

The genes are TRBV6-5 and TRBJ2-7, with TRBD1 matching over 7 bases. The V segment lost 2 bases and the J segment 4 bases; nucleotides outside the gene matches: 5. The CDR3 is 14 residues long. Germline V gene lookup returns CDR1 MNHEY and CDR2 SVGAGI. The CDR3 sequence: CASSYRGRGYEQYF. Here the CDR3 DNA reads TGTGCCAGCAGTTACAGGGGGCGCGGTTACGAGCAGTACTTC.